Listed here is a single T cell receptor beta chain. CDR1 and CDR2 from the germline V gene are LGHNT and FRNRAP. This CDR3 has 13 amino acids. J lost 7 bases, V lost 6 bases, and 4 bases had no gene match. Assay used: immunoSEQ multiplex PCR; TCRdb lists only in-frame clones, some missing. The profile covers some 64,000 clones, with approximately 86% appearing a single time and roughly 5.3% taken by the ten largest. The sample is drawn from a study of technical replicates of blood from several donors. The chain links TRBV12-5 to TRBJ1-5; 9 nucleotides agree with TRBD1. The source is a human donor in good health. Some clones in this sample may be carry-over from other donors' samples. The sample consisted of PBMCs. CDR3 loop: CASGLTGGQPQHF. The DNA for the CDR3 is TGTGCTAGTGGACTGACAGGGGGACAGCCCCAGCATTTT.